The present T cell receptor (beta chain) was sequenced within a study of long-term antiretroviral therapy in people with HIV. Assay version v3.0 of immunoSEQ was used, and it was run at survey level. The table came from immunoSEQ multiplex PCR; TCRdb's copy has only in-frame clones and leaves some out. The profile covers under 25,000 clones, with more than 80% appearing a single time and under 10% taken by the ten largest. A minimum of one pre-ART and two post-ART PBMC samples existed for each donor. Points from the study as a whole: Clones showing expansion before ART dominated the repertoire at all time points. Post-treatment diversity went higher with ART but stayed below transplant donor controls.

Germline V gene sequence: CDR1 SGHKS, CDR2 YYEKEE (reference sequence). The J segment lost 1 base and the V segment lost 0 bases, leaving 1 base of the junction unmatched. CDR3 length: 15 amino acids. As regards this clone: Its antigen is currently unknown.

The chain joins TRBV5-5 to TRBJ1-2, with TRBD1 matching over 9 bases. This specimen consisted of unsorted PBMCs, obtained 7.6 years after starting antiretroviral therapy. This clonotype was sampled from a woman in her thirties or forties with HIV. The CDR3 loop is CASSLGTGVNYGYTF. As DNA, the CDR3 is TGTGCCAGCAGCTTGGGGACAGGGGTTAACTATGGCTACACCTTC. The full variable domain, in which reference TRBV5-5 and TRBJ1-2 provide the parts outside the CDR3, is DAGVTQSPTHLIKTRGQQVTLRCSPISGHKSVSWYQQVLGQGPQFIFQYYEKEERGRGNFPDRFSARQFPNYSSELNVNALLLGDSALYLCASSLGTGVNYGYTFGSGTRLTVV.